These 10 T cell receptor beta chains share one sample of origin, sequenced in a study of CD8 T cells in Susac syndrome. RNA totalling 0.5 to 1 ug underwent reverse transcription with random hexamers. A single record per CDR3 protein comes from TCRdb applying MiXCR to the immunoSEQ multiplex PCR reads. The data show fewer than 200,000 distinct CDR3 sequences, with 85% to 95% seen just once and 0.1% held by the top ten. The specimen sequenced was CD4+ T cells from PBMCs. These receptors all stem from a human donor in good health.

The chain joins TRBV29-1 to TRBJ2-3; D is tentatively TRBD1 or TRBD2 (5 bases each). CDR3 length equals 12 residues. CDR1 and CDR2 (germline): SQVTM, ANQGSEA. The V end lost 8 bases, the J end lost 4 bases, and 13 bases lay between the germline ends. CDR3 sequence: CSHGDGADTQYF. In DNA form, the CDR3 reads TGCAGCCACGGGGACGGCGCAGATACGCAGTATTTT.

This clonotype was seen once. The V call is TRBV29-1, the J call TRBJ2-1; TRBD1 matches 7 bases. The CDR3 spans 12 residues. V dropped 4 bases and J dropped 6; count of bases not matched to a gene: 3. Germline values: CDR1 SQVTM, CDR2 ANQGSEA. The CDR3 reads CSVAAGGNEQFF. The DNA of the CDR3 is TGCAGCGTTGCAGCAGGGGGCAATGAGCAGTTCTTC.

The chain is built from TRBV4-3 and TRBJ2-7, with TRBD1 identical over 8 bases. The CDR3 extends over 14 amino acids. V lost 2 bases to trimming and J lost 4 bases; unmatched junction nucleotides: 4. Germline V gene lookup returns CDR1 LGHNA and CDR2 YSLEER. The CDR3 DNA reads TGCGCCAGCAGCCAACGGACAGGGAAATACGAGCAGTACTTC. Translating it yields CASSQRTGKYEQYF.

This chain joins TRBV2 and TRBJ2-3; no reliable D call. V was trimmed by 5 bases and J by 2 bases, leaving 11 bases between them. The germline V gene has CDR1 SNHLY and CDR2 FYNNEI. The CDR3 sequence is 14 residues long. CDR3 nucleotide sequence: TGTGCCAGCAGTAACCCCGGGCCCACAGATACGCAGTATTTT. Translation: CASSNPGPTDTQYF.

V is TRBV10-3 and J is TRBJ2-5, with 7 bases that match TRBD1. V shed 10 bases, J shed 4 bases, and the junction held 3 bases outside the gene matches. CDR3 length equals 11 residues. Per the germline V gene, CDR1 is ENHRY and CDR2 is SYGVKD. Written as DNA, the CDR3 is TGTGCCAGTTCAGGGGGAGAGACCCAGTACTTC. It yields the protein CASSGGETQYF.

This chain uses TRBV6-2 or TRBV6-3 with TRBJ2-5; D is ambiguous. This CDR3 comprises 12 residues. Germline CDR1 is MNHEY and CDR2 is SVGEGT. Trimming pared 8 bases from V and 5 bases from J, leaving 12 bases between. The CDR3 reads CASGKARETQYF. Here the CDR3 DNA reads TGTGCCAGCGGGAAGGCGAGGGAGACCCAGTACTTC.

The genes are TRBV7-3 and TRBJ2-5; the match to TRBD1 covers 9 bases. V was pared by 5 bases and J by 5 bases, with 6 bases of the junction left unmatched. The CDR3 spans 14 residues. Per the germline V gene, CDR1 is SGHTA and CDR2 is FQGTGA. The CDR3 region has the DNA TGTGCCAGCAGCAGGACAGGGGTGTTGGAGACCCAGTACTTC. Translating gives CASSRTGVLETQYF.

The chain carries TRBV25-1 and TRBJ2-7; 10 positions match TRBD1. V was clipped by 3 bases and J by 3 bases; unmatched bases: 2. Germline lookup yields CDR1 MGHDK and CDR2 SYGVNS. CDR3 length: 14 residues. The CDR3 is CASSEGQGNYEQYF. The CDR3 DNA sequence: TGTGCCAGCAGTGAGGGACAGGGGAACTACGAGCAGTACTTC.

This chain uses TRBV20-1 with TRBJ1-1; D possibly corresponds to TRBD1 (5 bases). V lost 0 bases, J lost 4 bases, and 12 bases lay in between. The CDR3 loop spans 14 amino acids. The germline CDR1 and CDR2 sequences are DFQATT and SNEGSKA (reference sequence). The CDR3, as DNA: TGCAGTGCTAGAGATCGGGGCTGGGTCACTGAAGCTTTCTTT. Its translation is CSARDRGWVTEAFF.

V is TRBV20-1 and J is TRBJ2-1; 12 bases are a match to TRBD2. Germline loops: CDR1 DFQATT, CDR2 SNEGSKA (reference sequence). The CDR3 consists of 15 residues. The junction had 15 bases not matched to a gene; V was cut back by 6 bases and J by 12 bases. The CDR3 protein is CSAQYPSGRAPGQFF. The DNA for the CDR3 is TGCAGTGCCCAGTATCCTAGCGGGAGGGCCCCTGGGCAGTTCTTC.